These T cell receptor beta chains were read from a single sample in a study of cytomegalovirus exposure and HLA in healthy donors. Profiled with immunoSEQ multiplex PCR; TCRdb holds only in-frame clones, not every one. The sample carries roughly 200,000 clones, roughly a tenth recorded once. The sequenced sample was PBMCs. The receptors originated from a woman aged 25-40 years in good health and CMV-seropositive. The CDR3 runs from the conserved cysteine through the conserved F or W. Each record gives: clone size, V gene, CDR3 protein. Size is omitted from some rows. Given values are once, few, many or a class for expanded clones.

>NA|TRBV2
CASSASGSKNIQYF
>few|TRBV6-1
CASSELPGTSGKEQYF
>few|TRBV6-1
CATHPLRADEQYF
>NA|TRBV5-1
CASSLDRASYNEQFF
>NA|TRBV4-2
CASSQDPREGRETQYF
>few|TRBV6-5
CASSYGRALDTQYF
>few|TRBV19
CASSIQTGSYEQYF
>NA|TRBV25-1
CASGVWASGSDEQFF
>few|TRBV5-8
CASSPRTGSRTQYF
>few|TRBV29-1
CSVEVPPGNEQFF
>NA|TRBV7-9
CASSPGQSYEQYF
>few|TRBV19
CASSPQAGGPGTDTQYF
>few|TRBV5-4
CASSSGLAPEQYF
>NA|TRBV5-1
CASSLGQGSYEQYF
>few|TRBV18
CASSLGTDYEQYF
>few|TRBV27
CASSRLAGADTQYF
>NA|TRBV12-5
CASGRGQDRLQETQYF
>NA|TRBV7-2
CASSLAVVGQPQHF
>few|TRBV18
CASSPQGAFEAFF
>NA|TRBV2
CASRRDRGITGELFF
>NA|TRBV21-1
CASRILPRGTGIGEQYF
>few|TRBV5-6
CASSFLDREDNEQFF
>few|TRBV6-5
CASSHSPTGGSYEQYF
>NA|TRBV2
CASSEGVSNEKLFF
>NA|TRBV5-1
CASSLGPSTGDNSPLHF
>NA|TRBV5-1
CASSRGQGVVYTF
>many|TRBV11-2
CASSLARASGQYF
>few|TRBV2
CASKTSSQETQYF
>NA|TRBV5-4
CASSSRDYQETQYF
>NA|TRBV10-3
CAISTSGSYEQYF
>NA|TRBV2
CASTELAVNEQFF
>few|TRBV7-2
CASSFDRGHQPQHF
>NA|TRBV7-2
CASSPRGGGRTYEQYF
>NA|TRBV4-2
CASSRREIQETQYF
>NA|TRBV7-9
CASSLEQGPYEQYF
>NA|TRBV7-3
CASSSRAGEETQYF
>few|TRBV30
CAWSVLATDTQYF
>NA|TRBV19
CASRYHWNTEAFF
>NA|TRBV27
CASSLDSQPTEAFF
>few|TRBV29-1
CSVMAGAGQYF
>few|TRBV6-1
CASSGNRFDEQYF